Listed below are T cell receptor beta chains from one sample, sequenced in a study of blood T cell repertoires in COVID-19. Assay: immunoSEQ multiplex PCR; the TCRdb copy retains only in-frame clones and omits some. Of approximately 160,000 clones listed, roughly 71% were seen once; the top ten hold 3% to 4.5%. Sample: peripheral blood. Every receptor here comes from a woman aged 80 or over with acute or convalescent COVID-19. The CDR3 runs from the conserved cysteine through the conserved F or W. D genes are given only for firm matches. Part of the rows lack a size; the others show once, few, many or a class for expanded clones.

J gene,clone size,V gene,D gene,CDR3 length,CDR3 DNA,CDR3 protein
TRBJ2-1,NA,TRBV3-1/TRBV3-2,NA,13,TGTGCCAGCAGGCCTAGGGCCGGAGGTGAGCAGTTCTTC,CASRPRAGGEQFF
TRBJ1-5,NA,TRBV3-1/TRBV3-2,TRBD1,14,TGTGCCAGCAGCCGGGACAGGACAAATCAGCCCCAGCATTTT,CASSRDRTNQPQHF
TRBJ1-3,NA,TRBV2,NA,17,TGTGCCAGCAGTGCCGTGAGGGTGCCAAGCTCTGGAAACACCATATATTTT,CASSAVRVPSSGNTIYF
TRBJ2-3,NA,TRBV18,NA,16,TGTGCCAGCTCACCACCGGGGGCGCGGGAGACAGATACGCAGTATTTT,CASSPPGARETDTQYF
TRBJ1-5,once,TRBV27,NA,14,TGTGCCAGCAGTCACCTCGGGGGCAATCAGCCCCAGCATTTT,CASSHLGGNQPQHF
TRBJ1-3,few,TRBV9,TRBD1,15,TGTGCCAGCAGCGCACTGACAGGGAATGGAAACACCATATATTTT,CASSALTGNGNTIYF
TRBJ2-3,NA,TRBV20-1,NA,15,TGCAGTGCTAGTAGGAGCCGAGCCTTCACAGATACGCAGTATTTT,CSASRSRAFTDTQYF
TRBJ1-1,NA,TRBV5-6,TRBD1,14,TGTGCCAGCAGCTCGGCAGGGGGCAGAACTGAAGCTTTCTTT,CASSSAGGRTEAFF
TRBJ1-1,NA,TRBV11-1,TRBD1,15,TGTGCCAGCAGCCGACAGGGTGAGAAGAACACTGAAGCTTTCTTT,CASSRQGEKNTEAFF
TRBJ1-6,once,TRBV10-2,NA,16,TGCGCCAGCAGTGAGGGAGACTCCGGGTATAATTCACCCCTCCACTTT,CASSEGDSGYNSPLHF